Following are 16 T cell receptor beta chains from one sample sequenced in a study of shared T cell receptors in the human thymus. Data came from immunoSEQ multiplex PCR; TCRdb stores just in-frame clones and leaves some out. The sample lists almost 550,000 clones; 75% to 85% were seen once. These data were likewise used in another study, on human thymus T cells.

Sequencing input: thymocytes. The receptors derive from a boy younger than two with a congenital heart defect.

The chain uses TRBV19 and TRBJ1-5, with a weak D call TRBD1 (5 bases). CDR1 is LNHDA and CDR2 is SQIVND in the germline V gene (reference sequence). V was shortened by 2 bases and J by 9 bases, with 14 bases between the two germline ends. The CDR3 totals 14 residues. The CDR3 loop reads CASSISRVPRPQHF. In nucleotides, the CDR3 is TGTGCCAGTAGTATAAGCAGGGTCCCTCGGCCCCAGCATTTT.

The chain has TRBV6-4 and TRBJ2-3; D may be TRBD2 (6 bases). The V and J ends lost 0 bases and 0 bases respectively, with 16 bases between them. This CDR3 is 18 amino acids long. Per germline, CDR1 MRHNA and CDR2 SNTAGT. The chain's CDR3 is CASSDSARDRTSTDTQYF. CDR3 DNA sequence: TGTGCCAGCAGTGACTCGGCGCGGGACCGGACTAGCACAGATACGCAGTATTTT.

This clone was seen once. The rearrangement links TRBV7-9 to TRBJ2-7, with 10 nucleotides matching TRBD1. CDR1 is SEHNR, CDR2 FQNEAQ, per germline (reference sequence). The ends lost 5 bases at V and 4 bases at J; junction bases unmatched: 8. This CDR3 comprises 15 residues. Here the CDR3 reads CASSIPGQGRYEQYF. In nucleotides, the CDR3 is TGTGCCAGCAGCATACCGGGACAGGGGAGATACGAGCAGTACTTC.

The DNA for the CDR3 is TGTGCCAGCAGCTTGGGCCTAGCGGGTCTCCAAGAGACCCAGTACTTC. Amino acid sequence: CASSLGLAGLQETQYF. This chain uses TRBV5-6 with TRBJ2-5; 8 bases align to TRBD2. Losses at the gene ends were 0 bases for V and 1 base for J; bases not matched to a gene: 5. This CDR3 has 16 residues. Germline V lookup: CDR1 SGHDT, CDR2 YYEEEE.

This chain connects TRBV27 to TRBJ2-1; possible D gene TRBD2, 6 bases. The CDR3 totals 11 residues. Germline CDR1 and CDR2: MNHEY and SMNVEV (reference sequence). Deletions cut 4 bases from V and 15 bases from J, with 13 bases between. The CDR3 nucleotides are TGTGCCAGCAGTTCGGGAGTTCGGTGGTTCTTC. Protein product: CASSSGVRWFF.

This clone was seen just once. The chain links TRBV5-1 to TRBJ1-1, with D perhaps TRBD1 (5 bases). Trimming pared 6 bases from V and 0 bases from J, leaving 15 bases between. CDR3 size: 15 residues. CDR1 SGHRS and CDR2 YFSETQ come from the germline V gene. The CDR3 reads CASKGQGSMNTEAFF. The DNA of the CDR3 is TGCGCCAGCAAGGGTCAGGGATCTATGAACACTGAAGCTTTCTTT.

This sequence joins TRBV19 and TRBJ1-2; 8 bases align to TRBD1. The germline CDR1 and CDR2 sequences are LNHDA and SQIVND (reference sequence). There are 14 residues in the CDR3. Trimming at V came to 4 bases and at J to 6 bases, leaving 7 bases not matched to a gene. CDR3 DNA sequence: TGTGCCAGTAGTAAGACAGGGGAGGGGAATGGCTACACCTTC. This codes for CASSKTGEGNGYTF.

The J gene is TRBJ2-3, the V gene TRBV10-1; D gene unclear. This CDR3 is 14 amino acids long. V lost 0 bases, J lost 2 bases, and 6 bases lay in between. Germline CDR1 reads WNHNN; CDR2 reads SYGVQD (reference sequence). The CDR3 reads CASSESYYTDTQYF. As DNA, the CDR3 is TGCGCCAGCAGTGAGTCGTACTACACAGATACGCAGTATTTT.

CDR3 DNA sequence: TGTGCCTGGAGTGTAGAGCGTGAGCAGTTCTTC. Its protein is CAWSVEREQFF. This chain uses TRBV30 with TRBJ2-1; D call uncertain. The CDR3 loop spans 11 amino acids. The V gene lost 0 bases and the J gene lost 9 bases, with 6 bases spanning the gap. Germline CDR1 reads GTSNPN; CDR2 reads SVGIG (reference sequence).

V gene TRBV30 combines with J gene TRBJ2-4; 9 bases match TRBD2. The CDR3 totals 19 residues. J was trimmed by 8 bases and V by 2 bases; bases with no gene match: 22. Germline V CDR1 and CDR2: GTSNPN, SVGIG (reference sequence). The DNA for the CDR3 is TGTGCCTGGAGTACCGGGGGTAGCGGGGGAACCCAGGCGGGAGACATTCAGTACTTC. Translated: CAWSTGGSGGTQAGDIQYF. Filled out from reference TRBV30 and TRBJ2-4, the complete variable domain reads SQTIHQWPATLVQPVGSPLSLECTVEGTSNPNLYWYRQAAGRGLQLLFYSVGIGQISSEVPQNLSASRPQDRQFILSSKKLLLSDSGFYLCAWSTGGSGGTQAGDIQYFGAGTRLSVL.

This chain connects TRBV21-1 to TRBJ1-1; the table assigns TRBD1, which was not confirmed against the DNA. TRBV21-1 is noted as a pseudogene. This CDR3 is 14 amino acids long. The CDR3 reads CASTLTGGDTEAFF. CDR3 DNA sequence: TGTGCCAGCACCCTGACAGGGGGGGACACTGAAGCTTTCTTT.

This clone was found once. The chain combines TRBV5-1 with TRBJ2-4, with TRBD1 matching over 7 bases. Germline CDR1 and CDR2: SGHRS and YFSETQ. The CDR3 covers 17 residues. J lost 0 bases, V lost 4 bases, and 10 bases had no gene match. The CDR3 sequence: CASSLPGTALAKNIQYF. The CDR3 nucleotides read TGCGCCAGCAGCCTCCCCGGGACAGCACTAGCCAAAAACATTCAGTACTTC.

The rearrangement links TRBV2 to TRBJ1-1, with D tentatively TRBD1 (6 bases). CDR1 SNHLY and CDR2 FYNNEI come from the germline V gene. V was trimmed by 7 bases and J by 4 bases, leaving 22 bases between them. This CDR3 is built from 16 residues. The CDR3 DNA is TGTGCCAGCAAAACCCGTGCTTGGGGGCTCAGCACTGAAGCTTTCTTT. Translation gives CASKTRAWGLSTEAFF.

The J gene is TRBJ2-1, the V gene TRBV15; tentatively, D is TRBD2 (6 bases). The germline gives CDR1 LNHNV, CDR2 YYDKDF (reference sequence). The CDR3 is 18 residues long. With 0 bases removed from V and 4 bases from J, the gap between germline ends came to 19 bases. The CDR3 sequence is CATSRDGLILAVYNEQFF. In DNA, the CDR3 is TGTGCCACCAGCAGAGATGGCCTTATCTTAGCGGTGTACAATGAGCAGTTCTTC.

The CDR3, as DNA: TGTGCCAGCAGCCACAACAGTTACGAGCAGTACTTC. Its protein product is CASSHNSYEQYF. The rearrangement uses TRBV7-9 and TRBJ2-7, with D unresolved. The V and J ends lost 5 bases and 4 bases respectively, with 9 bases between them. In germline, CDR1 is SEHNR, CDR2 FQNEAQ (reference sequence). The CDR3 totals 12 residues.

The gene calls are TRBV9 and TRBJ2-2; 8 bases agree with TRBD2. Trimming at V came to 0 bases and at J to 4 bases, leaving 11 bases not matched to a gene. In germline, CDR1 is SGDLS, CDR2 YYNGEE. The CDR3 contains 18 residues. The CDR3 is CASSVADKTSAVTGELFF. CDR3 DNA sequence: TGTGCCAGCAGCGTAGCTGATAAGACTAGCGCGGTCACCGGGGAGCTGTTTTTT.